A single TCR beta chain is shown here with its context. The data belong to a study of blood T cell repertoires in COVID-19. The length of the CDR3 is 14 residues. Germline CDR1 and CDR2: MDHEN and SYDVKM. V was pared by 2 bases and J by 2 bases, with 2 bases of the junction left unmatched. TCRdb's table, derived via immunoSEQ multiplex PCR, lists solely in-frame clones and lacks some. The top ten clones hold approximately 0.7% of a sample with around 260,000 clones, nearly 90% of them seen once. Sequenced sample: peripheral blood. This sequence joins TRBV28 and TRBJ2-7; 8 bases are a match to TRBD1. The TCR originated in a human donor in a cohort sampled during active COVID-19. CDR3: CASSLGRGPYEQYF. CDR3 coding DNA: TGTGCCAGCAGTTTAGGCAGGGGGCCCTACGAGCAGTACTTC.